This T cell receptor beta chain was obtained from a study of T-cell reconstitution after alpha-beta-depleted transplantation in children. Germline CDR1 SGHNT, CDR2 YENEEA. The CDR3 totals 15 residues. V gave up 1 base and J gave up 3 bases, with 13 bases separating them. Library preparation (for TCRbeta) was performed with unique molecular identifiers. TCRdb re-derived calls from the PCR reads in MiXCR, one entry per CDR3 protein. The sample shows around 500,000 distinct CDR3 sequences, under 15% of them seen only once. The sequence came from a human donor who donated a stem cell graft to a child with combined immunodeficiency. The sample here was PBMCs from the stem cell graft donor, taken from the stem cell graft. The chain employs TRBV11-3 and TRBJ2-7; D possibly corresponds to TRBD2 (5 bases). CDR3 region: CASSLATEVGYEQYF. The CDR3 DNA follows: TGTGCCAGCAGCTTAGCAACGGAGGTAGGCTACGAGCAGTACTTC. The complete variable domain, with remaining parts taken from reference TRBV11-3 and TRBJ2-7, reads EAGVVQSPRYKIIEKKQPVAFWCNPISGHNTLYWYLQNLGQGPELLIRYENEEAVDDSQLPKDRFSAERLKGVDSTLKIQPAELGDSAVYLCASSLATEVGYEQYFGPGTRLTVT.